This entry lists 6 T cell receptor beta chains sequenced from one sample in a study of blood T cell repertoires in COVID-19. Libraries were prepared by immunoSEQ multiplex PCR; TCRdb keeps only in-frame clonotypes and omits some of them. Found here are about 69,000 clones, around 77% of them singletons; the top ten hold approximately 17%. Input material: peripheral blood. These receptor sequences come from a man aged 60 to 69 with acute or convalescent COVID-19.

The chain uses TRBV12-3 or TRBV12-4 and TRBJ1-2; the D is unclear. Trimming cost V 3 bases and J 8 bases, with 10 bases left between them. The CDR3 is made up of 12 amino acids. The CDR3 loop is CASSFSVFGYTF. The CDR3 DNA follows: TGTGCCAGCAGTTTTTCAGTATTCGGCTACACCTTC.

This rearrangement joins TRBV5-4 to TRBJ1-5; 8 bases align to TRBD1. Germline CDR1 is SGHNT and CDR2 is YYREEE (reference sequence). The V and J ends lost 4 bases and 6 bases, in that order; junction bases with no gene match: 15. The CDR3 is made up of 17 amino acids. Here the CDR3 reads CASSAGTGALSSQPQHF. CDR3 DNA: TGTGCCAGCAGCGCGGGGACAGGCGCTTTGTCGTCTCAGCCCCAGCATTTT. Filled out from reference TRBV5-4 and TRBJ1-5, the complete variable domain reads ETGVTQSPTHLIKTRGQQVTLRCSSQSGHNTVSWYQQALGQGPQFIFQYYREEENGRGNFPPRFSGLQFPNYSSELNVNALELDDSALYLCASSAGTGALSSQPQHFGDGTRLSIL.

V is TRBV4-3 and J is TRBJ1-3, with D maybe TRBD1 (6 bases). The CDR3 totals 16 residues. Germline V gives CDR1 LGHNA, CDR2 YSLEER. The ends were cut back, 1 base at V and 11 bases at J, with 21 bases in the middle. Here the CDR3 DNA reads TGCGCCAGCAGCCAAGGAGTTAGCTCTTCAGGGGATGCCATATATTTT. Encoded protein: CASSQGVSSSGDAIYF.

This clone was counted a few times. The chain carries TRBV10-1 and TRBJ1-4; 9 nucleotides agree with TRBD1. CDR1 and CDR2 (germline): WNHNN, SYGVQD (reference sequence). This CDR3 has 15 residues. The V gene end was trimmed by 3 bases and the J gene end by 5 bases; junction bases not matched to a gene: 4. CDR3 in amino acids: CASSEQGARNEKLFF. The CDR3 nucleotides are TGCGCCAGCAGTGAACAGGGGGCGCGGAATGAAAAACTGTTTTTT.

The genes are TRBV5-1 and TRBJ2-5; TRBD1 matches at 9 bases. There are 16 residues in the CDR3. Germline CDR1 SGHRS, CDR2 YFSETQ. V dropped 0 bases and J dropped 5; count of bases not matched to a gene: 8. CDR3 in amino acids: CASSLAVGQGWETQYF. In DNA form, the CDR3 reads TGCGCCAGCAGCTTGGCCGTTGGACAGGGGTGGGAGACCCAGTACTTC.

This chain connects TRBV30 to TRBJ1-5; 7 bases are a match to TRBD1. The CDR3 loop spans 13 amino acids. V shed 4 bases, J shed 5 bases, and the junction held 5 bases outside the gene matches. Germline V CDR1 and CDR2: GTSNPN, SVGIG (reference sequence). The CDR3 loop is CAWNRGNYQPQHF. The CDR3 DNA follows: TGTGCCTGGAACAGGGGAAACTATCAGCCCCAGCATTTT.